The 18 T cell receptor beta chains below all came from one sample that was sequenced in a study of T cell responses to AZD1222 COVID-19 vaccine. Measured with immunoSEQ multiplex PCR; TCRdb has only the in-frame clones, and not every one. Seen here are under 130,000 clones, around nine tenths observed once, and the top ten hold approximately 22%. The source was peripheral blood, collected on day 0 of AZD1222 vaccination. The receptors originated from an adult in good health.

V usage is TRBV6-2 or TRBV6-3 and J usage is TRBJ1-3, with D hard to call. Germline CDR1 reads MNHEY; CDR2 reads SVGEGT. This CDR3 is 14 amino acids long. V was cut by 2 bases and J by 4 bases, with 9 bases left in between. CDR3 DNA sequence: TGTGCCAGCAGTTACGAGGGATCGGGAAACACCATATATTTT. Its translation: CASSYEGSGNTIYF.

This clone is medium-sized within its sample. The gene calls are TRBV7-6 and TRBJ2-1, with D unclear. This CDR3 is built from 16 residues. The germline V gene has CDR1 SGHVS and CDR2 FNYEAQ. V was clipped by 6 bases and J by 5 bases, with 20 bases between them. The CDR3 nucleotides read TGTGCCAGCAGGTCAACCTCCGGGTCGTTAAACAATGAGCAGTTCTTC. Translating it yields CASRSTSGSLNNEQFF. The full variable domain, completed using reference TRBV7-6 and TRBJ2-1, is GAGVSQSPRYKVTKRGQDVALRCDPISGHVSLYWYRQALGQGPEFLTYFNYEAQQDKSGLPNDRFSAERPEGSISTLTIQRTEQRDSAMYRCASRSTSGSLNNEQFFGPGTRLTVL.

The chain has TRBV12-3 or TRBV12-4 and TRBJ1-2; D ambiguous. This CDR3 is 11 amino acids long. V lost 5 bases and J 10 bases, leaving 11 bases between the germline ends. The CDR3 here is CASSRGLTYTF. CDR3 in DNA: TGTGCCAGCAGTCGCGGCCTCACCTACACCTTC.

The chain combines TRBV7-9 with TRBJ2-6; D remains unclear. The germline V gene encodes CDR1 SEHNR and CDR2 FQNEAQ (reference sequence). The CDR3 is 14 amino acids. Trimming took 5 bases from V and 1 from J, leaving 6 bases between them. The CDR3 reads CASSQNSGANVLTF. The CDR3 DNA reads as TGTGCCAGCAGCCAAAATTCTGGGGCCAACGTCCTGACTTTC.

This chain connects TRBV27 to TRBJ2-2; D is unresolved. The germline V and J ends were trimmed by 6 bases and 4 bases, with 12 bases remaining between them. The CDR3 is 14 residues long. Germline values: CDR1 MNHEY, CDR2 SMNVEV (reference sequence). The CDR3 protein is CASSVLVSTGELFF. Written as DNA, the CDR3 is TGTGCCAGCAGCGTTCTCGTCTCCACCGGGGAGCTGTTTTTT.

The gene calls are TRBV10-2 and TRBJ1-2, with TRBD1 matching over 8 bases. Germline V gene sequence: CDR1 WSHSY, CDR2 SAAADI. The CDR3 consists of 14 residues. The trim removed 5 bases at V and 4 bases at J, leaving 6 bases unmatched. CDR3 protein: CASSLPGQVYGYTF. The CDR3 DNA is TGCGCCAGCAGTTTACCGGGACAGGTCTATGGCTACACCTTC.

The chain combines TRBV27 with TRBJ1-2; D call uncertain. CDR3 length equals 12 residues. Germline V gene lookup returns CDR1 MNHEY and CDR2 SMNVEV (reference sequence). V was trimmed by 4 bases and J by 2 bases, leaving 5 bases between them. The CDR3 region is CASSSENYGYTF. CDR3 nucleotides: TGTGCCAGCAGTTCCGAGAACTATGGCTACACCTTC.

The chain joins TRBV28 to TRBJ2-5, with a tentative D call TRBD2 (7 bases). Germline CDR1 is MDHEN and CDR2 is SYDVKM. CDR3 size: 16 residues. V was pared by 6 bases and J by 2 bases, with 19 bases between. The CDR3 region has the DNA TGTGCCAGCAGCCCAGGGGTGGGGGGGCTTCAAGAGACCCAGTACTTC. Protein sequence: CASSPGVGGLQETQYF.

The J gene is TRBJ2-7, the V gene TRBV24-1, with 7 bases aligning to TRBD2. The CDR3 sequence is 13 residues long. Germline V gene sequence: CDR1 KGHDR, CDR2 SFDVKD. Trimming at V came to 5 bases and at J to 4 bases, leaving 4 bases not matched to a gene. The CDR3 loop is CATSASGGYEQYF. The CDR3 nucleotides read TGTGCCACCAGTGCCTCGGGGGGATACGAGCAGTACTTC.

The sample holds a few counts of this clone. The rearrangement uses TRBV5-1 and TRBJ2-5; 10 bases agree with TRBD1. CDR1 and CDR2 (germline): SGHRS, YFSETQ. The CDR3 spans 18 residues. V was clipped by 2 bases and J by 5 bases; unmatched bases: 15. The CDR3 is CASSFGRRTGGREETQYF. The CDR3, as DNA: TGCGCCAGCAGCTTCGGGAGGCGGACAGGGGGTCGGGAGGAGACCCAGTACTTC.

The chain joins TRBV4-1 to TRBJ2-6, with D unresolved. This CDR3 contains 14 residues. Between the trimmed V and J ends, which lost 6 bases and 2 bases, there was a span of 8 bases. Germline assignment: CDR1 MGHRA and CDR2 YSYEKL. This CDR3 reads CASSLFPGANVLTF. The DNA of the CDR3 is TGCGCCAGCAGTCTTTTCCCTGGGGCCAACGTCCTGACTTTC.

The gene calls are TRBV14 and TRBJ1-2; tentative D call: TRBD1 (5 bases). This CDR3 has 14 amino acids. Between the trimmed V and J ends, which lost 1 base and 7 bases, there was a span of 13 bases. CDR1 and CDR2 (germline): SGHDN, FVKESK. This CDR3 is CASSQVVGTTGYTF. CDR3 DNA sequence: TGTGCCAGCAGCCAAGTCGTTGGGACGACTGGCTACACCTTC.

The J gene is TRBJ1-5, the V gene TRBV6-2 or TRBV6-3; unclear D gene. V lost 2 bases, J lost 7 bases, and 15 bases lay in between. The V gene's germline CDR1 is MNHEY and CDR2 SVGEGT. The CDR3 contains 15 residues. For the CDR3, the DNA is TGTGCCAGCAGTTACCATGACTTACGGGGACAGCCCCAGCATTTT. This sequence encodes CASSYHDLRGQPQHF.

The genes are TRBV5-1 and TRBJ1-3; no clear D gene. The CDR3 covers 15 residues. Trimming cost V 4 bases and J 2 bases, with 13 bases left between them. The V gene's germline CDR1 is SGHRS and CDR2 YFSETQ. CDR3 in amino acids: CASSTSGQPGNTIYF. CDR3 nucleotides: TGCGCCAGCAGCACCTCCGGGCAGCCTGGAAACACCATATATTTT. The full variable domain, completed using reference TRBV5-1 and TRBJ1-3, is KAGVTQTPRYLIKTRGQQVTLSCSPISGHRSVSWYQQTPGQGLQFLFEYFSETQRNKGNFPGRFSGRQFSNSRSEMNVSTLELGDSALYLCASSTSGQPGNTIYFGEGSWLTVV.

On this clone itself: A read error may produce the germline difference seen at one junction end. The chain employs TRBV7-7 and TRBJ2-2, with 10 nucleotides matching TRBD1. This CDR3 has 15 residues. CDR1 is SSHAT and CDR2 is FNYEAQ in the germline V gene (reference sequence). The CDR3 region is CASSRDRGPTGELFF. The CDR3 nucleotides read TGTGCTAGCAGCCGAGACAGGGGGCCGACCGGGGAGCTGTTTTTT.

This clone was seen just once. The chain links TRBV10-3 to TRBJ1-2; no clear D. Germline loops: CDR1 ENHRY, CDR2 SYGVKD. CDR3 size: 13 residues. V lost 2 bases and J 8 bases, leaving 12 bases between the germline ends. The CDR3: CAISEGKERGYTF. The CDR3 DNA follows: TGTGCCATCAGTGAGGGAAAAGAAAGAGGCTACACCTTC.

The V and J genes are TRBV30 and TRBJ1-3, with D hard to call. The CDR3 totals 14 residues. Trimming stripped 4 bases from V and 1 base from J, with 11 bases between. Germline CDR1 and CDR2: GTSNPN and SVGIG (reference sequence). CDR3 in amino acids: CAWTLSGSGNTIYF. CDR3 in DNA: TGTGCCTGGACTCTGTCGGGGTCTGGAAACACCATATATTTT.

The chain is built from TRBV9 and TRBJ1-1; possible D gene TRBD1, 5 bases. The V gene lost 0 bases and the J gene lost 3 bases, with 12 bases spanning the gap. CDR3 length: 15 amino acids. From germline, CDR1 is SGDLS and CDR2 YYNGEE. For the CDR3, the DNA is TGTGCCAGCAGCGTAGGCGGGACCCCTCACACTGAAGCTTTCTTT. Protein: CASSVGGTPHTEAFF.